The rows below give T cell receptor beta chains drawn from one sample of a study of cytomegalovirus exposure and HLA in healthy donors. Clones were sequenced by immunoSEQ multiplex PCR, and TCRdb holds only the in-frame ones, with some missing. The table shows around 160,000 clones, with around 90% occurring only once. Sequencing was performed on PBMCs. The origin of the receptors is a man between 18 and 29 years old in good health and CMV-seronegative. Each CDR3 is given with its conserved first and last residue. Each record gives: clone size, V gene, D gene, J gene, CDR3 DNA, CDR3 protein. The D gene is left open where the match is weak. Size values are once, few and many counts, or a class for expanded clones, and some rows have none.

>-|TRBV6-5|TRBD1|TRBJ1-2
TGTGCCAGCAGTTACCCGGGACAGAGTACCTACACCTTC
CASSYPGQSTYTF
>once|TRBV27|-|TRBJ1-5
TGTGCCAGCAGTCTTAGACAGGCAAGCAATCAGCCCCAGCATTTT
CASSLRQASNQPQHF
>-|TRBV7-9|-|TRBJ1-1
TGTGCCAGCAGCTTAGTCGGCCAGGGTTATACTGAAGCTTTCTTT
CASSLVGQGYTEAFF
>-|TRBV29-1|-|TRBJ1-4
TGCAGCGTTGAAGTTGGCCCCGGGGGGTTGGAGGTTCGAAAACTGTTTTTT
CSVEVGPGGLEVRKLFF
>-|TRBV18|TRBD1|TRBJ2-1
TGTGCCAGCTCACCATTTTCAAGGACAGGGAATGACAATGAGCAGTTCTTC
CASSPFSRTGNDNEQFF
>-|TRBV6-1|TRBD1|TRBJ1-2
TGTGCCAGAAGGACAGGGAATGGCTACACCTTC
CARRTGNGYTF
>-|TRBV7-8|TRBD2|TRBJ2-1
TGTGCCAGCAGCTTACCCCCACTAGCGGGAGAGTACCATGAGCAGTTCTTC
CASSLPPLAGEYHEQFF
>-|TRBV14|-|TRBJ1-4
TGTGCCAGCAGCCCGAACCCGGGGAAACTGTTTTTT
CASSPNPGKLFF
>-|TRBV4-1|-|TRBJ2-6
TGCGCCAGCAGCCAACGTTCAGGGTCTGGGGCCAACGTCCTGACTTTC
CASSQRSGSGANVLTF
>few|TRBV18|TRBD2|TRBJ2-7
TGTGCCAGCTCACCAAAGAACTACGACCAGGGGACTAGCGGCTACGAGCAGTACTTC
CASSPKNYDQGTSGYEQYF
>-|TRBV6-5|TRBD2|TRBJ2-1
TGTGCCAGCAGTTCGCCTAGCGGGTCATTCAATGAGCAGTTCTTC
CASSSPSGSFNEQFF
>once|TRBV7-2|-|TRBJ1-4
TGTGCCAGCAGCAGCGGGGATGCCAATGAAAAACTGTTTTTT
CASSSGDANEKLFF
>-|TRBV6-5|TRBD1|TRBJ1-1
TGTGCCAGCAGTTACTTACAGGGGATCGCTGAAGCTTTCTTT
CASSYLQGIAEAFF
>-|TRBV4-1|-|TRBJ2-7
TGCGCCAGCAGCCAAGGTCCAGGGGTCCCTTACGAGCAGTACTTC
CASSQGPGVPYEQYF
>-|TRBV7-9|-|TRBJ2-7
TGTGCCAGCAGCCTAAGGTCAGGGCCAACCGAGCAGTACTTC
CASSLRSGPTEQYF
>-|TRBV27|TRBD2|TRBJ2-1
TGTGCCAGCAAAACTTGGGGGGAGGGTTACAATGAGCAGTTCTTC
CASKTWGEGYNEQFF
>few|TRBV30|-|TRBJ1-6
TGTGCCTGGGGTCAGGGTAATTCACCCCTCCACTTT
CAWGQGNSPLHF
>once|TRBV5-4|TRBD1|TRBJ2-2
TGTGCCAGCAGGGCTAGAGGGGGCTCGGACACCGGGGAGCTGTTTTTT
CASRARGGSDTGELFF
>-|TRBV4-1|-|TRBJ1-5
TGCGCCAGCAGCCAAGATGGGACAACTAATCAGCCCCAGCATTTT
CASSQDGTTNQPQHF
>-|TRBV25-1|-|TRBJ1-1
TGTGCCAGCAGTGGAATAGGGGGATACACTGAAGCTTTCTTT
CASSGIGGYTEAFF
>-|TRBV25-1|TRBD1|TRBJ1-2
TGTGCCAGCTCCAACCCAGGGGGGGGCTACACCTTC
CASSNPGGGYTF
>-|TRBV4-1|-|TRBJ1-2
TGCGCCAGCAGCCAAGCGTTTCAGGGGTCGAACTATGGCTACACCTTC
CASSQAFQGSNYGYTF
>-|TRBV29-1|-|TRBJ1-1
TGCAGCGTTGAAAGGGGGATGAACACTGAAGCTTTCTTT
CSVERGMNTEAFF
>-|TRBV2|TRBD2|TRBJ2-2
TGTGCCAGCAAAGCGATAGCGGGAGGGAACACCGGGGAGCTGTTTTTT
CASKAIAGGNTGELFF
>-|TRBV5-6|-|TRBJ1-3
TGTGCCAGCAGCTTGGCATTGGCGGGGGTCGGAAACACCATATATTTT
CASSLALAGVGNTIYF
>-|TRBV9|-|TRBJ2-3
TGTGCCAGCAGCGTAGCTACCCGGTCACCCAGGGGCACAGATACGCAGTATTTT
CASSVATRSPRGTDTQYF
>-|TRBV10-1|TRBD2|TRBJ2-5
TGCGCCAGCACCCAGCGGGAGGGGGAGACCCAGTACTTC
CASTQREGETQYF
>-|TRBV7-9|-|TRBJ2-5
TGTGCCAGCGCCCCCCGGGACACACAAGGGGAGACCCAGTACTTC
CASAPRDTQGETQYF
>-|TRBV5-6|-|TRBJ2-7
TGTGCCAGCAGCTCTGGTTGGGAGTATGGACAGCCCGCCTACGAGCAGTACTTC
CASSSGWEYGQPAYEQYF
>-|TRBV14|TRBD1|TRBJ2-6
TGTGCCAGCAGCCTTTACAGGGGAAGGGCTGGGGCCAACGTCCTGACTTTC
CASSLYRGRAGANVLTF
>-|TRBV29-1|-|TRBJ1-2
TGCAGCGTTGGGGCTCTCAACTATGGCTACACCTTC
CSVGALNYGYTF
>-|TRBV19|TRBD1|TRBJ1-5
TGTGCCAGTAGTGAAGACAGGGGGCTAAATCAGCCCCAGCATTTT
CASSEDRGLNQPQHF
>-|TRBV6-1|TRBD1|TRBJ1-2
TGTGCCAGCAGTGACGTGACAGGGGGGGGTTATGGCTATGGCTACACCTTC
CASSDVTGGGYGYGYTF
>-|TRBV5-6|TRBD1|TRBJ1-2
TGTGCCAGCAGCTACCCCCTCGGGACAGGGGGCCCCGCAGGGGGCTACACCTTC
CASSYPLGTGGPAGGYTF
>-|TRBV7-9|TRBD1|TRBJ1-2
TGTGCCAGCAGCGCACTCCGGGACAGCTCTAACTATGGCTACACCTTC
CASSALRDSSNYGYTF
>-|TRBV4-3|-|TRBJ2-1
TGCGCCAGCAGCCAAGATTTACCTAGCCTCAGATACAATGAGCAGTTCTTC
CASSQDLPSLRYNEQFF
>-|TRBV6-5|TRBD1|TRBJ2-3
TGTGCCAGCAGTTATTCCCGACAGGGAACAGATACGCAGTATTTT
CASSYSRQGTDTQYF
>-|TRBV27|-|TRBJ2-5
TGTGCCAGCAGTACCCGTAGAGGACAGTCGGAACAGCAAGAGACCCAGTACTTC
CASSTRRGQSEQQETQYF
>-|TRBV10-3|TRBD1|TRBJ1-5
TGTGCCATCAGTGCAAGGGGGACAGGCCAATCCAATCAGCCCCAGCATTTT
CAISARGTGQSNQPQHF
>-|TRBV5-1|-|TRBJ2-3
TGCGCCAGCAGCTTGGTCCGAGTTAAATCCACAGATACGCAGTATTTT
CASSLVRVKSTDTQYF
>-|TRBV5-1|-|TRBJ1-5
TGCGCCAGCAGCTTGGGACAGAGCAATCAGCCCCAGCATTTT
CASSLGQSNQPQHF
>few|TRBV7-6|-|TRBJ2-1
TGTGCCAGCAGCTTATCGAGTGGAGACAGAAACAATGAGCAGTTCTTC
CASSLSSGDRNNEQFF
>-|TRBV19|-|TRBJ1-1
TGTGCCAGTAATACAGACCCTCGACAGGCGCCCCGGGTGAACACTGAAGCTTTCTTT
CASNTDPRQAPRVNTEAFF
>-|TRBV2|-|TRBJ1-5
TGTGCCAGCAGTGCTGACAGTAATCAGCCCCAGCATTTT
CASSADSNQPQHF
>-|TRBV6-5|-|TRBJ1-1
TGTGCCAGCAGTTACACAGGGTCCACTGAAGCTTTCTTT
CASSYTGSTEAFF
>few|TRBV5-1|TRBD1|TRBJ1-6
TGCGCCAGCAGCCCCGGACAGGATAGCTCACCCCTCCACTTT
CASSPGQDSSPLHF
>once|TRBV13|TRBD1|TRBJ2-2
TGTGCCAGCAGCCAGGCTCGACAGGGGCTCACCGGGGAGCTGTTTTTT
CASSQARQGLTGELFF
>-|TRBV2|-|TRBJ2-2
TGTGCCACCCCCACGCGGGGACCCGGCACCGGGGAGCTGTTTTTT
CATPTRGPGTGELFF
>-|TRBV11-2|TRBD1|TRBJ2-3
TGTGCCAGCAGCCAAGGACAGGGGTCCGGCACAGATACGCAGTATTTT
CASSQGQGSGTDTQYF
>once|TRBV27|-|TRBJ2-7
TGTGCCAGCAGTCCCCTCCCGTCCTACGAGCAGTACTTC
CASSPLPSYEQYF
>-|TRBV28|-|TRBJ1-5
TGTGCCAGTGGCCTTGGAGATCAGCCCCAGCATTTT
CASGLGDQPQHF
>-|TRBV15|TRBD2|TRBJ2-2
TGTGCCACCAGCAGAGATCGGGCGCGGGGGGACACCGGGGAGCTGTTTTTT
CATSRDRARGDTGELFF
>-|TRBV7-2|TRBD1|TRBJ2-7
TGTGCCAGCAGCTTCGACAGGGGAAGCTCCTACGAGCAGTACTTC
CASSFDRGSSYEQYF
>few|TRBV19|TRBD1|TRBJ2-1
TGTGCCAGTAGTATAGAACGACAGGGCGGGAATGAGCAGTTCTTC
CASSIERQGGNEQFF